These 26 T cell receptor beta chains came from one sample sequenced in a study of vaccination and CD4 T cells after COVID-19. The Oncomine TCR Beta short-read assay was what sequenced the DNA obtained from cultured CD4+ T cells. One entry per CDR3 protein results from TCRdb running MiXCR on the PCR reads. The repertoire holds 16,000 or so distinct CDR3 sequences, with approximately 54% as singletons. Stated time point: late sampling 161 to 241 days after vaccination in three convalescent patients. As for treatment: approximately nine-day PBMC culture with coronavirus spike peptide pools or control peptides (ViraFEST assay). Their antigens remain unidentified. This material consisted of CD4+ T cells from blood, cultured in vitro, taken about 7 months after SARS-CoV-2 vaccination. Receptor source: a human donor who had recovered from COVID-19.

This clonotype came up a few times. The rearrangement links TRBV6-1 to TRBJ2-3; D may match TRBD1 or TRBD2 (5 bases each). The CDR3 is made up of 13 amino acids. Germline values: CDR1 MNHNS, CDR2 SASEGT. Trimming pared 7 bases from V and 0 bases from J, leaving 8 bases between. The CDR3 reads CASKGPSTDTQYF. The CDR3 DNA sequence: TGTGCCAGCAAGGGACCTAGCACAGATACGCAGTATTTT.

The chain has TRBV20-1 and TRBJ2-2; 12 nucleotides match TRBD2. J gave up 5 bases and V 2 bases, and 3 bases lay outside the gene matches. The CDR3 is made up of 15 amino acids. In germline, CDR1 is DFQATT, CDR2 SNEGSKA (reference sequence). The DNA for the CDR3 is TGCAGTGCTAGAACGACTAGCGGGAGAACCGGGGAGCTGTTTTTT. Encoded protein: CSARTTSGRTGELFF.

This chain connects TRBV10-3 to TRBJ1-2; D uncertain. V lost 3 bases and J 4 bases, leaving 12 bases between the germline ends. Germline CDR1 and CDR2: ENHRY and SYGVKD. The length of the CDR3 is 14 residues. CDR3 region: CAISDWRQSYGYTF. CDR3 DNA: TGTGCCATCAGTGACTGGAGGCAATCCTATGGCTACACCTTC.

The chain is built from TRBV15 and TRBJ1-6; no definite D call. The CDR3 has 15 residues. The germline V gene encodes CDR1 LNHNV and CDR2 YYDKDF (reference sequence). V was shortened by 3 bases and J by 7 bases, with 13 bases between the two germline ends. The CDR3 is CATSRVAAANSPLHF. The CDR3 DNA sequence: TGTGCCACCAGCAGGGTGGCCGCCGCAAATTCACCCCTCCACTTT. Full variable domain (outside the CDR3, taken from reference TRBV15 and TRBJ1-6): DAMVIQNPRYQVTQFGKPVTLSCSQTLNHNVMYWYQQKSSQAPKLLFHYYDKDFNNEADTPDNFQSRRPNTSFCFLDIRSPGLGDTAMYLCATSRVAAANSPLHFGNGTRLTVT.

This clonotype was seen just once. The CDR3 DNA reads TGTGCCAGCAGCCCCAGGGGAGGCAGGGGCTATGGCTACACCTTC. Translated, it gives CASSPRGGRGYGYTF. The chain is built from TRBV6-2 or TRBV6-3 and TRBJ1-2; a possible D gene is TRBD1 (6 bases). V was cut by 6 bases and J by 4 bases, with 18 bases left in between. The CDR3 is made up of 15 amino acids. Germline V gives CDR1 MNHEY, CDR2 SVGEGT.

The chain links TRBV19 to TRBJ2-5; D gene unclear. The CDR3 runs to 11 residues. The V gene lost 6 bases and the J gene lost 3 bases, with 5 bases spanning the gap. Germline V lookup: CDR1 LNHDA, CDR2 SQIVND (reference sequence). CDR3 DNA: TGTGCCAGTAGCCCCAAAGAGACCCAGTACTTC. Translated: CASSPKETQYF.

The genes are TRBV27 and TRBJ2-1, with TRBD2 matching over 9 bases. The trim removed 5 bases at V and 4 bases at J, leaving 6 bases unmatched. The length of the CDR3 is 15 residues. Germline assignment: CDR1 MNHEY and CDR2 SMNVEV (reference sequence). As DNA, the CDR3 is TGTGCCAGCAGTGTAGCGGGAGCGGTGTACAATGAGCAGTTCTTC. Its protein is CASSVAGAVYNEQFF.

The V and J genes are TRBV27 and TRBJ2-7, with unresolved D. CDR1 is MNHEY and CDR2 is SMNVEV in the germline V gene (reference sequence). The CDR3 is 14 amino acids. V lost 5 bases, J lost 4 bases, and 15 bases lay in between. CDR3 in DNA: TGTGCCAGCAGTGCCACCAGGATCAATTACGAGCAGTACTTC. Its translation: CASSATRINYEQYF.

V usage is TRBV28 and J usage is TRBJ2-1, with TRBD2 matching over 12 bases. The V gene end was trimmed by 5 bases and the J gene end by 0 bases; junction bases not matched to a gene: 8. The CDR3 runs 18 residues. Germline V gene lookup returns CDR1 MDHEN and CDR2 SYDVKM. CDR3 sequence: CASSLLAGGRSSYNEQFF. DNA for the CDR3: TGTGCCAGCAGTCTCCTAGCGGGAGGGCGGAGCTCCTACAATGAGCAGTTCTTC.

This chain uses TRBV4-1 with TRBJ1-1; D not resolved. The CDR3 extends over 14 amino acids. Germline CDR1 MGHRA, CDR2 YSYEKL. V was pared by 2 bases and J by 1 base, with 8 bases between. CDR3 loop: CASSQRTQNTEAFF. The DNA for the CDR3 is TGCGCCAGCAGCCAAAGGACTCAGAACACTGAAGCTTTCTTT.

CDR3 sequence (DNA): TGCAGTGCTAGCGGGGGGGCGGCTGAAGCTTTCTTT. Residues: CSASGGAAEAFF. This chain joins TRBV20-1 and TRBJ1-1, with a possible D match to TRBD1 (6 bases). There are 12 residues in the CDR3. Trimming stripped 3 bases from V and 6 bases from J, with 11 bases between. Germline loops: CDR1 DFQATT, CDR2 SNEGSKA (reference sequence).

This chain joins TRBV19 and TRBJ1-5, with D unclear. CDR3 size: 12 residues. V was cut by 4 bases and J by 11 bases, with 12 bases left in between. Germline V lookup: CDR1 LNHDA, CDR2 SQIVND (reference sequence). The DNA for the CDR3 is TGTGCCAGTAGTACACCTCCCGGGGCCCAGCATTTT. Translating it yields CASSTPPGAQHF.

The V call is TRBV7-2, the J call TRBJ1-1; weak D call: TRBD1 (5 bases). Looked up from germline, CDR1 is SGHTA and CDR2 is FQGNSA. The CDR3 is 15 amino acids. V lost 1 base and J 4 bases, leaving 13 bases between the germline ends. The CDR3 bases are TGTGCCAGCAGCTTAGGTGTCGGGGGGGGCACTGAAGCTTTCTTT. Its protein product is CASSLGVGGGTEAFF.

This clonotype is medium-sized by share. J is TRBJ2-5 and V is TRBV2, with TRBD1 matching 7 bases. The CDR3 totals 13 residues. Germline values: CDR1 SNHLY, CDR2 FYNNEI. The ends lost 7 bases at V and 2 bases at J; junction bases unmatched: 4. CDR3 in DNA: TGTGCCAGCAACAGGGGTCTGCAAGAGACCCAGTACTTC. Its protein is CASNRGLQETQYF.

This clonotype is medium-sized by share. The chain uses TRBV7-2 and TRBJ2-5, with 10 bases fitting TRBD2. The CDR3 has 16 amino acids. V was pared by 5 bases and J by 9 bases, with 15 bases of the junction left unmatched. Looked up from germline, CDR1 is SGHTA and CDR2 is FQGNSA. CDR3 DNA sequence: TGTGCCAGCAGCGCAACTCAGCGGGGGGGGTCAGGTCCCCAGTACTTC. Its protein product is CASSATQRGGSGPQYF.

This clonotype occurred a few times. The V and J genes are TRBV27 and TRBJ1-6; D may be TRBD1 (5 bases). The CDR3 consists of 17 residues. The germline V gene encodes CDR1 MNHEY and CDR2 SMNVEV (reference sequence). The V gene lost 1 base and the J gene lost 4 bases, with 14 bases spanning the gap. The CDR3 nucleotides are TGTGCCAGCAGTTTATGGATCCGGGGGGGTTATAATTCACCCCTCCACTTT. Its translation: CASSLWIRGGYNSPLHF.

The chain recombines TRBV19 with TRBJ1-6; 7 bases are shared with TRBD1. CDR1 and CDR2 from the germline V gene are LNHDA and SQIVND (reference sequence). The ends lost 8 bases at V and 7 bases at J; junction bases unmatched: 11. CDR3 size: 15 residues. CDR3 bases: TGTGCCAGTGTTAAAAGGACAGGTTACAATTCACCCCTCCACTTT. Its translation is CASVKRTGYNSPLHF.

This rearrangement joins TRBV4-1 to TRBJ2-7, with TRBD2 matching over 12 bases. Germline V CDR1 and CDR2: MGHRA, YSYEKL. V lost 1 base, J lost 10 bases, and 5 bases stayed unmatched. The CDR3 extends over 14 amino acids. CDR3 region: CASSQGATSGRQYF. CDR3 DNA: TGCGCCAGCAGCCAAGGGGCGACTAGCGGGAGACAGTACTTC.

The chain uses TRBV6-1 and TRBJ1-5; 8 positions match TRBD1. The J segment lost 2 bases and the V segment lost 8 bases, leaving 14 bases of the junction unmatched. Germline loops: CDR1 MNHNS, CDR2 SASEGT. The CDR3 totals 17 residues. The CDR3, as DNA: TGTGCCAGCGGGGGTCAGGGGGCGCATGAAGGCAATCAGCCCCAGCATTTT. It translates to CASGGQGAHEGNQPQHF.

This chain connects TRBV20-1 to TRBJ2-3, with D perhaps given as TRBD1 or TRBD2 (6 bases each). The CDR3 length is 14 residues. Trimming stripped 5 bases from V and 3 bases from J, with 15 bases between. Germline V CDR1 and CDR2: DFQATT, SNEGSKA (reference sequence). CDR3 in DNA: TGCAGTGCTCCCCCGGCGGGGACAACAGATACGCAGTATTTT. Translating it yields CSAPPAGTTDTQYF.

The chain employs TRBV20-1 and TRBJ1-2; D is possibly TRBD1 (6 bases). The V gene's germline CDR1 is DFQATT and CDR2 SNEGSKA (reference sequence). Trimming removed 5 bases at V and 8 bases at J, with 18 bases between. The CDR3 has 13 residues. The CDR3 sequence: CSAVSQGLEGYTF. CDR3 in DNA: TGCAGTGCTGTCTCACAGGGCCTGGAAGGCTACACCTTC.

The chain joins TRBV7-2 to TRBJ2-7, with D hard to call. V lost 0 bases, J lost 6 bases, and 12 bases lay in between. There are 14 residues in the CDR3. Germline V gives CDR1 SGHTA, CDR2 FQGNSA. CDR3 protein: CASSLAHGLSEQYF. CDR3 nucleotide sequence: TGTGCCAGCAGCTTAGCACACGGGCTGAGCGAGCAGTACTTC.

V and J are TRBV7-8 and TRBJ2-1, with D possibly being TRBD2 (6 bases). Germline V gene data show CDR1 as SGHVS and CDR2 as FQNEAQ. V gave up 4 bases and J gave up 9 bases, with 25 bases separating them. CDR3 length equals 17 residues. This chain's CDR3 is CASSSSGGAGSIREQFF. For the CDR3, the DNA is TGTGCCAGCAGCTCGAGCGGTGGGGCGGGATCTATTCGTGAGCAGTTCTTC.

This clonotype has only a few counts. The chain uses TRBV6-1 and TRBJ1-1; possible D gene TRBD1, 6 bases. Germline values: CDR1 MNHNS, CDR2 SASEGT. V shed 6 bases and J shed 3 bases, with 11 bases lying between them. CDR3 length: 13 amino acids. The CDR3 nucleotides are TGTGCCAGCAGATCTCGGGGGCACACTGAAGCTTTCTTT. Amino acid sequence: CASRSRGHTEAFF.

The rearrangement uses TRBV2 and TRBJ2-7, with 7 bases that match TRBD1. Germline-derived CDR1 and CDR2 are SNHLY and FYNNEI. This CDR3 contains 13 residues. Trimming cost V 8 bases and J 4 bases; bases outside gene matches: 8. CDR3 in DNA: TGTGCCAGCTCGAACAGGGGCGGGTACGAGCAGTACTTC. Translation: CASSNRGGYEQYF.

V usage is TRBV20-1 and J usage is TRBJ2-5; 8 bases agree with TRBD1. Per germline, CDR1 DFQATT and CDR2 SNEGSKA (reference sequence). There are 15 residues in the CDR3. The V and J ends lost 6 bases and 5 bases, in that order; junction bases with no gene match: 14. CDR3 sequence (DNA): TGCAGTGCCCGACCTCCGACAGGGGACTTGGAGACCCAGTACTTC. Protein product: CSARPPTGDLETQYF.